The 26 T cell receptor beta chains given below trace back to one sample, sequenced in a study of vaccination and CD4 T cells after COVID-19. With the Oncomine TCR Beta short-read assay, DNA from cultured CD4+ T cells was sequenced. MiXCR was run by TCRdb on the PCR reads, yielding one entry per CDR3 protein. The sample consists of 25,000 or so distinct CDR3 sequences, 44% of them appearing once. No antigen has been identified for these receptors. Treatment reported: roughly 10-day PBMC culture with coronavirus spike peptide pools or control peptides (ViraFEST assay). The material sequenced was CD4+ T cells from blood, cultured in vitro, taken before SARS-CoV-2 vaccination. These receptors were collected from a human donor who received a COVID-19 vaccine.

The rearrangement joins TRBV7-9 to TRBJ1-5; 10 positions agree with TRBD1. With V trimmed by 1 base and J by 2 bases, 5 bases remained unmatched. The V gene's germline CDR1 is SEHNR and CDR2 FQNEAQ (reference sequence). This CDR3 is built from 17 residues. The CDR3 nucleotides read TGTGCCAGCAGCTTAGTAGGGACAGGGGTGGGCAATCAGCCCCAGCATTTT. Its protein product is CASSLVGTGVGNQPQHF.

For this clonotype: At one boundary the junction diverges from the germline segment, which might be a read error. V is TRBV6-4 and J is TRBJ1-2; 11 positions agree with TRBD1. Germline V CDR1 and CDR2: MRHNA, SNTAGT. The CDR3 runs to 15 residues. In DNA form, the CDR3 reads TGTACCAGCAGAAGGACAGGGGGCGAGGACTATGGCTACACCTTC. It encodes CTSRRTGGEDYGYTF.

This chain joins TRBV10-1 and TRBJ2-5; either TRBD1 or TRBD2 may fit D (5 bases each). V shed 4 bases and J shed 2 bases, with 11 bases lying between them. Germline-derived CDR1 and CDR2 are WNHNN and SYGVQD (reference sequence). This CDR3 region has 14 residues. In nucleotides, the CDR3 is TGCGCCAGCAGTGGGGGACCCGGGCAAGAGACCCAGTACTTC. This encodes CASSGGPGQETQYF.

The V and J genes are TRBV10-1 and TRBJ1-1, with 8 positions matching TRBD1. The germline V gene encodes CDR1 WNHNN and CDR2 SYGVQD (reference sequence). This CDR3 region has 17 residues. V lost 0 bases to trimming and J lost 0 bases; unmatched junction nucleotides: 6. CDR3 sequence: CASSESTGVYMNTEAFF. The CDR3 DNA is TGCGCCAGCAGTGAGTCGACAGGGGTTTATATGAACACTGAAGCTTTCTTT.

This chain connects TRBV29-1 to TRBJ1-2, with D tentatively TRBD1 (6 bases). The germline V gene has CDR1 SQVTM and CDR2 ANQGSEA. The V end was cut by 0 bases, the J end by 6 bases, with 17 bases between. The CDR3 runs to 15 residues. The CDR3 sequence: CSVEDYEGGPNGYTF. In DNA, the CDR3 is TGCAGCGTTGAAGATTATGAGGGGGGACCTAATGGCTACACCTTC.

The CDR3 loop is CASRGPGDYGYTF. The CDR3 bases are TGTGCCAGCCGTGGGCCAGGGGACTATGGCTACACCTTC. The chain recombines TRBV2 with TRBJ1-2, with D perhaps TRBD1 (6 bases). V lost 8 bases and J lost 3, with 13 bases in between. The germline V gene encodes CDR1 SNHLY and CDR2 FYNNEI. The CDR3 covers 13 residues.

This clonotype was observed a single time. CDR3 sequence: CASMMRGQNTEAFF. CDR3 DNA sequence: TGTGCCAGCATGATGAGGGGCCAGAACACTGAAGCTTTCTTT. The V gene is TRBV2, the J gene TRBJ1-1; D is possibly TRBD1 (5 bases). Trimming took off 7 bases at V and 1 base at J, with 13 bases between the two ends. CDR1 SNHLY and CDR2 FYNNEI come from the germline V gene. This CDR3 contains 14 residues.

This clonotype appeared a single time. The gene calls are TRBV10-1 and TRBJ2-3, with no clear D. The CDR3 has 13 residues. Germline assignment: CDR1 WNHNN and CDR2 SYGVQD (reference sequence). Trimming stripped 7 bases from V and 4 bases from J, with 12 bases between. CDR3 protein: CASNGPEPDTQYF. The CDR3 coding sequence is TGCGCCAGCAATGGGCCGGAGCCAGATACGCAGTATTTT.

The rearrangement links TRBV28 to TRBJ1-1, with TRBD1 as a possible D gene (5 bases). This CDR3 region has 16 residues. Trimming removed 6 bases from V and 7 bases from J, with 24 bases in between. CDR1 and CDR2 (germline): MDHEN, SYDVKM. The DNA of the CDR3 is TGTGCCAGCAGCCGGAGGCAGGGAGCGGGAGGAGTTGAAGCTTTCTTT. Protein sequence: CASSRRQGAGGVEAFF.

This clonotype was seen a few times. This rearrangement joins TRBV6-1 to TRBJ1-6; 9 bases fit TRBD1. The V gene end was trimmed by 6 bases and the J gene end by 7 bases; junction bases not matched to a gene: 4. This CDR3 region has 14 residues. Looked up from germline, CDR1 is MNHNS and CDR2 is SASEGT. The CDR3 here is CASRDRGYNSPLHF. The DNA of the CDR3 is TGTGCCAGCAGGGACAGGGGTTACAATTCACCCCTCCACTTT.

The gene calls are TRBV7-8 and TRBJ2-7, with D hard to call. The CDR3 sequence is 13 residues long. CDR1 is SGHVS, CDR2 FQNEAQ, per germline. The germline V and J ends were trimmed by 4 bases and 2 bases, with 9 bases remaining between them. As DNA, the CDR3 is TGTGCCAGCAGCTCCAGGATTCCCTACGAGCAGTACTTC. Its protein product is CASSSRIPYEQYF.

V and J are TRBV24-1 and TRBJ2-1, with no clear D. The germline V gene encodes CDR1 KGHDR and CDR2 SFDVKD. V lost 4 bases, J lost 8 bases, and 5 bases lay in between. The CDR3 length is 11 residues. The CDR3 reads CATSEGDEQFF. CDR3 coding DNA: TGTGCCACCAGTGAAGGCGATGAGCAGTTCTTC.

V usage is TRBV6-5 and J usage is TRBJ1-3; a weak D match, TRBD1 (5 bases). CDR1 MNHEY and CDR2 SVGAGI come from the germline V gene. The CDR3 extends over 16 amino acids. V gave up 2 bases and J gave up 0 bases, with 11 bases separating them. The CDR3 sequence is CASSYVQGTSGNTIYF. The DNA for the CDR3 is TGTGCCAGCAGTTACGTTCAGGGTACCTCTGGAAACACCATATATTTT.

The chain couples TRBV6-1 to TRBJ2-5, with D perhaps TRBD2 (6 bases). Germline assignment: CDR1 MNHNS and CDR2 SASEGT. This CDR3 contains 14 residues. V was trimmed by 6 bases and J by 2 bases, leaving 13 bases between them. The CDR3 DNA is TGTGCCAGCAGCCGGACTACAAATCAAGAGACCCAGTACTTC. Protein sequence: CASSRTTNQETQYF.

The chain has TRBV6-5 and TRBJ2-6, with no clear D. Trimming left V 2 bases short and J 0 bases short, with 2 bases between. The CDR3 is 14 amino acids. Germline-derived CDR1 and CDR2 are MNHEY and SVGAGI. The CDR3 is CASSYSSGANVLTF. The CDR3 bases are TGTGCCAGCAGTTACAGCTCTGGGGCCAACGTCCTGACTTTC.

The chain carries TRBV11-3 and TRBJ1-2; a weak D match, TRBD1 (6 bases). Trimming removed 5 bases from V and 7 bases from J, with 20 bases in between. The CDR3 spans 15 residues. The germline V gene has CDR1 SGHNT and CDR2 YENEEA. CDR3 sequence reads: CASSAGGRVCRGYTF. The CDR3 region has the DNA TGTGCCAGCAGCGCTGGGGGCAGGGTTTGCCGTGGCTACACCTTC.

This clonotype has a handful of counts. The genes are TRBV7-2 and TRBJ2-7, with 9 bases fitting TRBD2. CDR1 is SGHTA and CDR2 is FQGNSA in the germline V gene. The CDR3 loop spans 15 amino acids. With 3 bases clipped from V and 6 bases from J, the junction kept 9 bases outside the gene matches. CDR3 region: CASSLPAGGSGEQYF. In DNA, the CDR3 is TGTGCCAGCAGCTTGCCAGCGGGGGGATCTGGCGAGCAGTACTTC.

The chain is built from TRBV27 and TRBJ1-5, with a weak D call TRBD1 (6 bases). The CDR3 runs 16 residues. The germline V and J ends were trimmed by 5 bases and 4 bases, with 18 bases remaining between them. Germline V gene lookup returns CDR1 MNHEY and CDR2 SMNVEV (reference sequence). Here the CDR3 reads CASSPTGTIRNQPQHF. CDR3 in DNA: TGTGCCAGCAGTCCAACAGGGACCATAAGGAATCAGCCCCAGCATTTT.

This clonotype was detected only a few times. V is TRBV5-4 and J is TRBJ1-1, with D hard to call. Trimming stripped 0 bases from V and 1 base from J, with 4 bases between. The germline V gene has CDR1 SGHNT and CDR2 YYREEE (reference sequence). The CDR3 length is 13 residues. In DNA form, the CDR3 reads TGTGCCAGCAGCTTGGCCAGGAACACTGAAGCTTTCTTT. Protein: CASSLARNTEAFF.

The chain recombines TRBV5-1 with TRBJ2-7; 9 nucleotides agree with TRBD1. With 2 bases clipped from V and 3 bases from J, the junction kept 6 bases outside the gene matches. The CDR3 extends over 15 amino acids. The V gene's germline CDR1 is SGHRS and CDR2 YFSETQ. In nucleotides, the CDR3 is TGCGCCAGCAGCTTCGGGGACAGGGATGTCTACGAGCAGTACTTC. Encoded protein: CASSFGDRDVYEQYF. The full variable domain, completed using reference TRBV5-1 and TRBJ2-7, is KAGVTQTPRYLIKTRGQQVTLSCSPISGHRSVSWYQQTPGQGLQFLFEYFSETQRNKGNFPGRFSGRQFSNSRSEMNVSTLELGDSALYLCASSFGDRDVYEQYFGPGTRLTVT.

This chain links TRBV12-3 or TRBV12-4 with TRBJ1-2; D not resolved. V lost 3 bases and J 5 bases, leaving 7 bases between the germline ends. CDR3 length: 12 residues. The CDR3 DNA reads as TGTGCCAGCAGTTTCTCCGGGTATGGCTACACCTTC. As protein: CASSFSGYGYTF.

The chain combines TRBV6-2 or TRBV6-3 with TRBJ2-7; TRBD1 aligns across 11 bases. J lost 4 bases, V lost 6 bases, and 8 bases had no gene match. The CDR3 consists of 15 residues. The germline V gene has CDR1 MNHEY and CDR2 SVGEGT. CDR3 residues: CASRPPGQGVYEQYF. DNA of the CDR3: TGTGCCAGCAGACCCCCGGGACAGGGGGTATACGAGCAGTACTTC.

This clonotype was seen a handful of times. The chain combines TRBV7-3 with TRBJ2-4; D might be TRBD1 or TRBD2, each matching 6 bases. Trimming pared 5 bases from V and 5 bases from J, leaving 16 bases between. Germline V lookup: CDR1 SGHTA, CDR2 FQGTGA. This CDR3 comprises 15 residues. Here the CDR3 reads CASSHVGGWENIQYF. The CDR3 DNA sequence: TGTGCCAGCAGCCACGTGGGGGGCTGGGAAAACATTCAGTACTTC.

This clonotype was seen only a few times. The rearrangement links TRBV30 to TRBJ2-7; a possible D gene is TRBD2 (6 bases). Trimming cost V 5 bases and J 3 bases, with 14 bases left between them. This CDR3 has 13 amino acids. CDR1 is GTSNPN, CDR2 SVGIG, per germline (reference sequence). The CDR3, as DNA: TGTGCCTGGGGCGGGACGGGGAACTACGAGCAGTACTTC. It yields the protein CAWGGTGNYEQYF.

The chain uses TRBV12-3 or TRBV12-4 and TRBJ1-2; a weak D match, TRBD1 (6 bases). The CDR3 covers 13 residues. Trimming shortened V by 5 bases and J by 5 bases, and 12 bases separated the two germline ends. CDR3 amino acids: CASSPRTAYGYTF. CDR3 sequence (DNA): TGTGCCAGCAGTCCACGGACAGCGTATGGCTACACCTTC.

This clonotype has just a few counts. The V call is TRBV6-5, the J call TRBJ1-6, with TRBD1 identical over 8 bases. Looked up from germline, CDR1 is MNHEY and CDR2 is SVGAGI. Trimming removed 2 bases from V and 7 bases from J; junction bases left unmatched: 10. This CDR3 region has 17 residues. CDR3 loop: CASSYQGQAPDNSPLHF. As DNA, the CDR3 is TGTGCCAGCAGTTACCAGGGACAGGCCCCCGACAATTCACCCCTCCACTTT.